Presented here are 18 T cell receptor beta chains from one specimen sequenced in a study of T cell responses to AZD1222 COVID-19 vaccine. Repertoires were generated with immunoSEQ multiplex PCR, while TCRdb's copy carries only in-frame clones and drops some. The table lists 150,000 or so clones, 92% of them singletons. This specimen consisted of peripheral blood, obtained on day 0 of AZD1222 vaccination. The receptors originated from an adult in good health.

CDR3 in amino acids: CASSLRQGNNEQFF. As DNA, the CDR3 is TGTGCCAGCAGCTTAAGACAGGGTAACAATGAGCAGTTCTTC. The V gene is TRBV7-3, the J gene TRBJ2-1, with 7 bases that match TRBD1. Per germline, CDR1 SGHTA and CDR2 FQGTGA. The V and J ends lost 1 base and 5 bases, in that order; junction bases with no gene match: 2. The CDR3 contains 14 residues.

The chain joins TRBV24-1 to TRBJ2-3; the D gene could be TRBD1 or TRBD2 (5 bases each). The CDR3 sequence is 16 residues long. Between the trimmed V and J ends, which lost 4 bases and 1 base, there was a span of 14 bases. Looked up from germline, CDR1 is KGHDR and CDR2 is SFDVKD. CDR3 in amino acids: CATSDPGGGGTDTQYF. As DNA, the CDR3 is TGTGCCACCAGTGACCCTGGGGGTGGGGGCACAGATACGCAGTATTTT.

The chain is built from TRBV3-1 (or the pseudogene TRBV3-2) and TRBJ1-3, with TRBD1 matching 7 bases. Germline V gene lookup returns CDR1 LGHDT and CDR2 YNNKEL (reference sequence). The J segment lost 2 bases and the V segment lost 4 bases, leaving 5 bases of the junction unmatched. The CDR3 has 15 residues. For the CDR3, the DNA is TGTGCCAGCAGCCCGAACAGGGGTACTGGAAACACCATATATTTT. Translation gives CASSPNRGTGNTIYF.

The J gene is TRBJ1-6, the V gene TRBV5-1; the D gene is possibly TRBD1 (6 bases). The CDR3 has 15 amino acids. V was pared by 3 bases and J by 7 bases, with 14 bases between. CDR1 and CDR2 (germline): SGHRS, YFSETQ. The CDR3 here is CASSSHRAGNSPLHF. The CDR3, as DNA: TGCGCCAGCAGCTCGCACAGGGCAGGGAATTCACCCCTCCACTTT. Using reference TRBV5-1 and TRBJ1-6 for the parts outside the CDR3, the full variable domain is KAGVTQTPRYLIKTRGQQVTLSCSPISGHRSVSWYQQTPGQGLQFLFEYFSETQRNKGNFPGRFSGRQFSNSRSEMNVSTLELGDSALYLCASSSHRAGNSPLHFGNGTRLTVT.

The DNA for the CDR3 is TGTGCCAGCAGCTTAGAGGCCGGGACACGGAATGAAAAACTGTTTTTT. Residues: CASSLEAGTRNEKLFF. J is TRBJ1-4 and V is TRBV11-2, with a possible D match to TRBD1 (6 bases). Germline V gives CDR1 SGHAT, CDR2 FQNNGV. CDR3 length: 16 amino acids. Trimming cost V 0 bases and J 5 bases, with 13 bases left between them.

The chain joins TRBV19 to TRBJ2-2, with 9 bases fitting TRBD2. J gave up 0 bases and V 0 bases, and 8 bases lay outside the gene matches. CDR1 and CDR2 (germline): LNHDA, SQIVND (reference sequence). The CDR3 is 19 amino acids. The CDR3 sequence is CASSIDLRLAVPNTGELFF. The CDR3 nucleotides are TGTGCCAGTAGTATAGATCTGAGACTAGCGGTTCCGAACACCGGGGAGCTGTTTTTT.

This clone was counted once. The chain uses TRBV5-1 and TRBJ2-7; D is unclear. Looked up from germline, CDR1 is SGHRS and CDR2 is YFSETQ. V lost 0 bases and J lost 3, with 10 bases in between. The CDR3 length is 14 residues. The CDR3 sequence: CASSLGQTNYEQYF. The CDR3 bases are TGCGCCAGCAGCTTGGGTCAGACGAACTACGAGCAGTACTTC.

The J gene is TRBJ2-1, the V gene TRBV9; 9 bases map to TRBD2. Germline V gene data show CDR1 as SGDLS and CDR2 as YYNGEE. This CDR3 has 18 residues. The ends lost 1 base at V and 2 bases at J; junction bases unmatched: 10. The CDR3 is CASSVIAGGPFTYNEQFF. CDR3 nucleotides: TGTGCCAGCAGCGTAATCGCGGGGGGGCCCTTTACCTACAATGAGCAGTTCTTC.

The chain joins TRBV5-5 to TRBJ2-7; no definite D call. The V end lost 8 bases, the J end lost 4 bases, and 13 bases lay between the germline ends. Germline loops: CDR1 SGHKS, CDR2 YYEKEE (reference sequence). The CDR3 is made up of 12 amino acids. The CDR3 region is CASRWGAYEQYF. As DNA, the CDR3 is TGTGCCAGTAGGTGGGGTGCGTACGAGCAGTACTTC.

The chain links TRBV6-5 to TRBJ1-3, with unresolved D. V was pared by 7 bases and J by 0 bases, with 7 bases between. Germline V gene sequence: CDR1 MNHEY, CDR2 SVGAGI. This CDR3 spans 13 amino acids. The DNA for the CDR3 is TGTGCCAGCAACACCGTCTCTGGAAACACCATATATTTT. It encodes CASNTVSGNTIYF.

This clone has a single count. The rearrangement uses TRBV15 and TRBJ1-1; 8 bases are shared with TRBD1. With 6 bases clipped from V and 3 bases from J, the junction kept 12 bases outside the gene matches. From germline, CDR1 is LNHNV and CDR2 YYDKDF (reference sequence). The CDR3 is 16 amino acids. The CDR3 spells CATRPDREGSDTEAFF. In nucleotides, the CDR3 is TGTGCCACCAGACCGGACAGGGAGGGTTCGGACACTGAAGCTTTCTTT.

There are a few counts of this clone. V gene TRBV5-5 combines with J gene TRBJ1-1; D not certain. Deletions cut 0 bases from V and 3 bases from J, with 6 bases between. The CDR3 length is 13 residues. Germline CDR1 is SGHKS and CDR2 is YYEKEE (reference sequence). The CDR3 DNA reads TGTGCCAGCAGCTTGGCCGGGGACACTGAAGCTTTCTTT. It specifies CASSLAGDTEAFF.

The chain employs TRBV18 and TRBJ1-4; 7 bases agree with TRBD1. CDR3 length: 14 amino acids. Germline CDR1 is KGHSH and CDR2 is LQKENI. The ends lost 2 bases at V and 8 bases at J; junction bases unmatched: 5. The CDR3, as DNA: TGTGCCAGCTCACCAACGGCAGGGGGGGAAAAACTGTTTTTT. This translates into CASSPTAGGEKLFF.

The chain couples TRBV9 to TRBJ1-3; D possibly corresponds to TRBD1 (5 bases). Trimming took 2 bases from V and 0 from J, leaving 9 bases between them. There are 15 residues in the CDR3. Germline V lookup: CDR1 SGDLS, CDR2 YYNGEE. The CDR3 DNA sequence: TGTGCCAGCAGCGTGGGGCAGGTCTCTGGAAACACCATATATTTT. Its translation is CASSVGQVSGNTIYF. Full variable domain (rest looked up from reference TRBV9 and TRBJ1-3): DSGVTQTPKHLITATGQRVTLRCSPRSGDLSVYWYQQSLDQGLQFLIQYYNGEERAKGNILERFSAQQFPDLHSELNLSSLELGDSALYFCASSVGQVSGNTIYFGEGSWLTVV.

CDR3 protein: CASSEWTGVTDTQYF. The CDR3 coding sequence is TGCGCCAGCAGTGAATGGACAGGAGTCACAGATACGCAGTATTTT. The genes are TRBV10-1 and TRBJ2-3, with TRBD1 matching over 7 bases. CDR1 is WNHNN and CDR2 is SYGVQD in the germline V gene (reference sequence). The CDR3 has 15 residues. V lost 3 bases and J lost 2; bases outside the gene matches: 5.

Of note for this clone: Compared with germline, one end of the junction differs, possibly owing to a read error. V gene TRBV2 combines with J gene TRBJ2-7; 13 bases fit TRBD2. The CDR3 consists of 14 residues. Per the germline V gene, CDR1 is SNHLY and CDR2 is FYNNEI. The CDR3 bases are TGTGCCAGCAGTTCCCGGACTAGCGGGGGCTCCCGAGCCTTC. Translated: CASSSRTSGGSRAF.

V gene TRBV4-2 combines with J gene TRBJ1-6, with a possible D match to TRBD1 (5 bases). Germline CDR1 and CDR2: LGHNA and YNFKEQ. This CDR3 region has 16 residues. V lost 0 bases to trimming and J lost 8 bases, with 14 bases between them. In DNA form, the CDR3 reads TGTGCCAGCAGCCAAGACACGACAGAACTCCATTCACCCCTCCACTTT. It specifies CASSQDTTELHSPLHF.

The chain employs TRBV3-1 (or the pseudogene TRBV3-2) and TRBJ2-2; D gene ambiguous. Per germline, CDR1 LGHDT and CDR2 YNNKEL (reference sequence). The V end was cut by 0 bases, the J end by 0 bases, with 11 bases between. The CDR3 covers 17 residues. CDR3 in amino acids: CASSQDLFAANTGELFF. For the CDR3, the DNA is TGTGCCAGCAGCCAAGATCTGTTTGCAGCGAACACCGGGGAGCTGTTTTTT.